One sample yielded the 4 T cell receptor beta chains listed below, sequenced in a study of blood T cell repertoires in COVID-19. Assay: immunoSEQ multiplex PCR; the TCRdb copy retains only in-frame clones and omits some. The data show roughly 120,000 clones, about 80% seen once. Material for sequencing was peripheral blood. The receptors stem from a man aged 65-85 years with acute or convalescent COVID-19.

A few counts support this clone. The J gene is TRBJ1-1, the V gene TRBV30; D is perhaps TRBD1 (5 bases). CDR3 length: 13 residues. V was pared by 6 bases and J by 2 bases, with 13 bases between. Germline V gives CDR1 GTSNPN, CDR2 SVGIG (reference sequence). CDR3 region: CACQSQVNTEAFF. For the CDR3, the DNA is TGTGCCTGCCAGTCACAGGTTAACACTGAAGCTTTCTTT.

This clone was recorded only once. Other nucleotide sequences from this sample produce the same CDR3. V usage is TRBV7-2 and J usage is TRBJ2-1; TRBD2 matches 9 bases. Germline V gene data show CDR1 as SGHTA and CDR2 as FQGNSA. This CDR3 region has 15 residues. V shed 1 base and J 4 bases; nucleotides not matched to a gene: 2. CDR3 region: CASSLGLAGYNEQFF. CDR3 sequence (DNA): TGTGCCAGCAGCTTAGGGCTAGCGGGGTACAATGAGCAGTTCTTC.

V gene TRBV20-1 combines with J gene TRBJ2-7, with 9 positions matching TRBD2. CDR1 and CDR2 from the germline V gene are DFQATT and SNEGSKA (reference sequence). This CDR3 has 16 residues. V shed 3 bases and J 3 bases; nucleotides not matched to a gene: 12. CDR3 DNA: TGCAGTGCTAGTGGGGGGGGAAGCGGGAGGTACTACGAGCAGTACTTC. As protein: CSASGGGSGRYYEQYF.

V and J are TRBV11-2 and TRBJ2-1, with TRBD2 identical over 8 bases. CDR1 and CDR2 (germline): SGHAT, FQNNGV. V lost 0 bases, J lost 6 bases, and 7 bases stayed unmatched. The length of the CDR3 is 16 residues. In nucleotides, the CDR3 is TGTGCCAGCAGCTTAGATCTCAGCGGGGGTTTCAATGAGCAGTTCTTC. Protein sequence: CASSLDLSGGFNEQFF.